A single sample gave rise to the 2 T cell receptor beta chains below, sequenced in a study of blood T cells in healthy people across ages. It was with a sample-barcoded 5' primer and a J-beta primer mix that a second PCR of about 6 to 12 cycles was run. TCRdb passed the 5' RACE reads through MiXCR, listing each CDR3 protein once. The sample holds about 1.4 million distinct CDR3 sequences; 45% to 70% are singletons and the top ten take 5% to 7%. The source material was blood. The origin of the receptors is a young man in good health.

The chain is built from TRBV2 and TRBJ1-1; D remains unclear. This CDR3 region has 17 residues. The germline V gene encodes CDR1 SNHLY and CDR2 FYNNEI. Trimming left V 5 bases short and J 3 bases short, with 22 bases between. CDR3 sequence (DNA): TGTGCCAGCAGTAGGGTTCCCCCGTATATAAGGGACACTGAAGCTTTCTTT. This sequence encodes CASSRVPPYIRDTEAFF. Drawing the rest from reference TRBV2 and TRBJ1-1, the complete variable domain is EPEVTQTPSHQVTQMGQEVILRCVPISNHLYFYWYRQILGQKVEFLVSFYNNEISEKSEIFDDQFSVERPDGSNFTLKIRSTKLEDSAMYFCASSRVPPYIRDTEAFFGQGTRLTVV.

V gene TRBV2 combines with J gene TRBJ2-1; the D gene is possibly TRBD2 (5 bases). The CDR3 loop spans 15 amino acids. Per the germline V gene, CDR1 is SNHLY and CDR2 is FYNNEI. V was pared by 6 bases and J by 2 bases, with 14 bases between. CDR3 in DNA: TGTGCCAGCAGCGGGGAAGAGGGTGCCTACAATGAGCAGTTCTTC. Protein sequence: CASSGEEGAYNEQFF. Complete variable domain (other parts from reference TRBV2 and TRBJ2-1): EPEVTQTPSHQVTQMGQEVILRCVPISNHLYFYWYRQILGQKVEFLVSFYNNEISEKSEIFDDQFSVERPDGSNFTLKIRSTKLEDSAMYFCASSGEEGAYNEQFFGPGTRLTVL.